This entry lists 15 T cell receptor beta chains sequenced from one sample in a study of blood T cell repertoires in COVID-19. Here immunoSEQ multiplex PCR was the method, and the copy in TCRdb shows in-frame clones only, minus some. Here the sample spans 220,000 or so clones, roughly 80% being singletons. Material: PBMCs or T cells enriched from blood (not recorded which). These receptors were obtained from a woman aged 40-49 years with acute COVID-19.

The chain recombines TRBV18 with TRBJ1-2; no clear D gene. The CDR3 has 14 residues. V was shortened by 0 bases and J by 3 bases, with 8 bases between the two germline ends. CDR1 KGHSH and CDR2 LQKENI come from the germline V gene. The chain's CDR3 is CASSPPARDYGYTF. DNA for the CDR3: TGTGCCAGCTCACCACCGGCCCGGGACTATGGCTACACCTTC.

The genes are TRBV5-1 and TRBJ2-5; D is ambiguous. Germline CDR1 and CDR2: SGHRS and YFSETQ. The CDR3 sequence is 15 residues long. V dropped 1 base and J dropped 2 bases, with 12 bases sitting between them. CDR3 DNA sequence: TGCGCCAGCAGCTTGTACGCCGGGTTACAAGAGACCCAGTACTTC. Its protein is CASSLYAGLQETQYF.

The J gene is TRBJ2-2, the V gene TRBV27; no firm D call. Trimming took off 4 bases at V and 4 bases at J, with 7 bases between the two ends. This CDR3 is built from 13 residues. CDR1 and CDR2 (germline): MNHEY, SMNVEV (reference sequence). The CDR3 DNA is TGTGCCAGCAGTTCCTCCGGCACCGGGGAGCTGTTTTTT. Protein: CASSSSGTGELFF.

V is TRBV11-3 and J is TRBJ2-1, with D possibly being TRBD1 (5 bases). There are 15 residues in the CDR3. Germline CDR1 and CDR2: SGHNT and YENEEA. V dropped 5 bases and J dropped 5 bases, with 16 bases sitting between them. The CDR3 region has the DNA TGTGCCAGCAGCCCAGGACATAGGGCACACAATGAGCAGTTCTTC. As protein: CASSPGHRAHNEQFF.

CDR3: CASRMTTGSYEQYF. In nucleotides, the CDR3 is TGCGCCAGCCGTATGACGACAGGCTCCTACGAGCAGTACTTC. The chain combines TRBV5-1 with TRBJ2-7; D may be TRBD1 (6 bases). Trimming removed 7 bases from V and 0 bases from J, with 14 bases in between. The CDR3 is 14 residues long. The V gene's germline CDR1 is SGHRS and CDR2 YFSETQ.

The genes are TRBV5-1 and TRBJ2-5, with D tentatively TRBD2 (6 bases). Germline CDR1 is SGHRS and CDR2 is YFSETQ. The CDR3 totals 16 residues. V lost 0 bases to trimming and J lost 0 bases, with 12 bases between them. The CDR3 region is CASSLDAAGHQETQYF. The CDR3 DNA reads TGCGCCAGCAGCTTGGATGCGGCGGGACACCAAGAGACCCAGTACTTC.

This rearrangement joins TRBV11-2 to TRBJ1-1; D is uncertain. CDR3 size: 15 residues. Trimming pared 0 bases from V and 4 bases from J, leaving 12 bases between. Germline V gene data show CDR1 as SGHAT and CDR2 as FQNNGV. CDR3 nucleotides: TGTGCCAGCAGCTTAGAGGGAGGCGTGGCCACTGAAGCTTTCTTT. Amino acid sequence: CASSLEGGVATEAFF.

This clone has only a few counts. This sequence joins TRBV7-2 and TRBJ1-5; TRBD1 is a possible D gene (6 bases). Germline values: CDR1 SGHTA, CDR2 FQGNSA. The CDR3 spans 14 residues. Trimming took off 2 bases at V and 7 bases at J, with 12 bases between the two ends. The CDR3 sequence is CASSLQGRGQPQHF. In DNA form, the CDR3 reads TGTGCCAGCAGCTTACAGGGGAGGGGACAGCCCCAGCATTTT.

The chain combines TRBV30 with TRBJ1-5; TRBD1 is a possible D gene (5 bases). Trimming left V 0 bases short and J 4 bases short, with 10 bases between. Germline assignment: CDR1 GTSNPN and CDR2 SVGIG (reference sequence). The CDR3 sequence is 14 residues long. This CDR3 reads CAWSVDQGNQPQHF. CDR3 in DNA: TGTGCCTGGAGTGTAGACCAGGGTAATCAGCCCCAGCATTTT.

This clone was seen only a few times. The chain recombines TRBV28 with TRBJ2-2; 8 bases are a match to TRBD1. V was pared by 6 bases and J by 6 bases, with 3 bases of the junction left unmatched. Germline V CDR1 and CDR2: MDHEN, SYDVKM. This CDR3 region has 13 residues. CDR3 protein: CASRDRGSGELFF. CDR3 DNA sequence: TGTGCCAGCAGAGACAGGGGCTCCGGGGAGCTGTTTTTT.

This clone appeared once. The rearrangement uses TRBV19 and TRBJ2-7, with TRBD1 identical over 12 bases. The CDR3 runs to 15 residues. The V gene's germline CDR1 is LNHDA and CDR2 SQIVND (reference sequence). V gave up 8 bases and J gave up 2 bases; unmatched junction bases: 7. CDR3 DNA sequence: TGTGCCAGTGCACCCGGGACAGGGGGCCCCTACGAGCAGTACTTC. The encoded protein is CASAPGTGGPYEQYF.

In this sample, this clone turned up once. CDR3 in amino acids: CASSQDIQRGNIQYF. CDR3 coding DNA: TGTGCCAGCAGCCAAGATATTCAGCGGGGGAACATTCAGTACTTC. The gene calls are TRBV3-1 (or the pseudogene TRBV3-2) and TRBJ2-4; 8 positions agree with TRBD2. V was clipped by 0 bases and J by 7 bases; unmatched bases: 5. CDR3 size: 15 residues. Germline V gene data show CDR1 as LGHDT and CDR2 as YNNKEL (reference sequence).

The chain carries TRBV9 and TRBJ1-2; no firm D call. The V gene lost 0 bases and the J gene lost 5 bases, with 11 bases spanning the gap. Germline V gene sequence: CDR1 SGDLS, CDR2 YYNGEE. CDR3 length: 14 residues. The CDR3 is CASSVAVSGYGYTF. The CDR3 bases are TGTGCCAGCAGCGTAGCAGTCTCAGGATATGGCTACACCTTC.

The chain has TRBV5-6 and TRBJ2-5; 9 positions agree with TRBD1. The junction had 2 bases not matched to a gene; V was cut back by 3 bases and J by 5 bases. The CDR3 sequence is 13 residues long. From germline, CDR1 is SGHDT and CDR2 YYEEEE. CDR3 sequence reads: CASSWDRVETQYF. The CDR3 nucleotides are TGTGCCAGCAGCTGGGACAGGGTTGAGACCCAGTACTTC.

The CDR3 is CASSPGTLNNEQFF. The CDR3 nucleotides read TGTGCCAGCAGCCCCGGGACTTTGAACAATGAGCAGTTCTTC. The rearrangement links TRBV11-2 to TRBJ2-1; TRBD2 is a possible D gene (6 bases). CDR1 SGHAT and CDR2 FQNNGV come from the germline V gene. The CDR3 has 14 amino acids. V was pared by 5 bases and J by 5 bases, with 13 bases between.